These 13 T cell receptor beta chains were all obtained from the same sample, sequenced in a study of blood T cell repertoires in COVID-19. Clones were read by immunoSEQ multiplex PCR, and TCRdb kept only the in-frame ones, dropping some. The table has some 210,000 clones, approximately 85% seen once. Sequenced material: peripheral blood. These TCRs come from an older woman with active or convalescent COVID-19.

In this sample, this clone turned up a few times. The chain employs TRBV28 and TRBJ1-3, with no clear D. In germline, CDR1 is MDHEN, CDR2 SYDVKM. V was clipped by 2 bases and J by 0 bases, with 8 bases between them. The CDR3 is 15 amino acids. The CDR3 region has the DNA TGTGCCAGCAGTTTAGCCCAGGTCTCTGGAAACACCATATATTTT. Amino acids: CASSLAQVSGNTIYF.

This chain connects TRBV5-1 to TRBJ2-7; the match to TRBD1 covers 12 bases. V lost 6 bases to trimming and J lost 0 bases; unmatched junction nucleotides: 10. The germline V gene encodes CDR1 SGHRS and CDR2 YFSETQ. The CDR3 covers 17 residues. This chain's CDR3 is CASNIGTGGGSSYEQYF. The CDR3 bases are TGCGCCAGCAATATAGGGACAGGGGGCGGTAGCTCCTACGAGCAGTACTTC.

The chain uses TRBV5-1 and TRBJ2-1; no reliable D call. CDR1 is SGHRS and CDR2 is YFSETQ in the germline V gene. V was trimmed by 2 bases and J by 0 bases, leaving 6 bases between them. The CDR3 has 14 residues. The CDR3 here is CASSFYYSYNEQFF. In DNA, the CDR3 is TGCGCCAGCAGCTTCTACTACTCCTACAATGAGCAGTTCTTC.

The J gene is TRBJ2-7, the V gene TRBV30; 9 bases agree with TRBD2. Germline V gene data show CDR1 as GTSNPN and CDR2 as SVGIG (reference sequence). J lost 3 bases, V lost 0 bases, and 6 bases had no gene match. CDR3 length: 15 amino acids. CDR3 in amino acids: CAWSVPLAGLYEQYF. CDR3 nucleotide sequence: TGTGCCTGGAGTGTCCCTCTAGCGGGGCTCTACGAGCAGTACTTC.

The chain uses TRBV4-1 and TRBJ2-7, with D tentatively TRBD1 (7 bases). CDR3 length: 16 residues. Between the trimmed V and J ends, which lost 0 bases and 6 bases, there was a span of 18 bases. Germline CDR1 MGHRA, CDR2 YSYEKL. The CDR3 DNA follows: TGCGCCAGCAGCCAAGAGAAGGCCAGGGGGGCTCGCGAGCAGTACTTC. The encoded protein is CASSQEKARGAREQYF.

CDR3 DNA sequence: TGCAGCGCCCCCGGGACAGGGGGAGGCTATGGCTACACCTTC. This gives the protein CSAPGTGGGYGYTF. This chain connects TRBV29-1 to TRBJ1-2; 11 bases agree with TRBD1. Germline V lookup: CDR1 SQVTM, CDR2 ANQGSEA. The CDR3 loop spans 14 amino acids. J was trimmed by 4 bases and V by 7 bases; bases with no gene match: 8. Using reference TRBV29-1 and TRBJ1-2 for the parts outside the CDR3, the full variable domain is SAVISQKPSRDICQRGTSLTIQCQVDSQVTMMFWYRQQPGQSLTLIATANQGSEATYESGFVIDKFPISRPNLTFSTLTVSNMSPEDSSIYLCSAPGTGGGYGYTFGSGTRLTVV.

This chain links TRBV28 with TRBJ1-2; 8 bases line up with TRBD1. The CDR3 sequence is 14 residues long. Trimming at V came to 4 bases and at J to 7 bases, leaving 8 bases not matched to a gene. From germline, CDR1 is MDHEN and CDR2 SYDVKM. CDR3 in amino acids: CASSYRGGARGYTF. The CDR3 DNA follows: TGTGCCAGCAGTTACAGGGGGGGCGCTCGTGGCTACACCTTC.

V and J are TRBV7-2 and TRBJ1-6, with 8 bases matching TRBD1. The germline gives CDR1 SGHTA, CDR2 FQGNSA. CDR3 length equals 15 residues. V shed 5 bases and J 7 bases; nucleotides not matched to a gene: 7. The CDR3 DNA reads as TGTGCCAGCAGCACGGACAGGGCGATCAATTCACCCCTCCACTTT. The encoded protein is CASSTDRAINSPLHF.

The chain couples TRBV6-2 or TRBV6-3 to TRBJ2-7, with 9 nucleotides matching TRBD1. CDR1 MNHEY and CDR2 SVGEGT come from the germline V gene. CDR3 length: 19 residues. Unmatched junction bases numbered 14, after V lost 2 bases and J lost 0 bases. The CDR3 coding sequence is TGTGCCAGCAGTTACCTATGGGACAGGGAGGGTGGCATCTCCTACGAGCAGTACTTC. This codes for CASSYLWDREGGISYEQYF.

The chain carries TRBV19 and TRBJ2-1, with 7 bases identical to TRBD2. CDR1 is LNHDA, CDR2 SQIVND, per germline (reference sequence). V dropped 4 bases and J dropped 4; count of bases not matched to a gene: 7. This CDR3 region has 15 residues. The CDR3 DNA reads as TGTGCCAGTAGTAAAGGACTAGAAAGATACAATGAGCAGTTCTTC. As protein: CASSKGLERYNEQFF.

The V and J genes are TRBV4-1 and TRBJ2-3, with TRBD2 as a possible D gene (5 bases). Germline V gene lookup returns CDR1 MGHRA and CDR2 YSYEKL. The germline V and J ends were trimmed by 2 bases and 1 base, with 10 bases remaining between them. This CDR3 has 15 amino acids. CDR3 protein: CASSQSWTGTDTQYF. The CDR3 DNA follows: TGCGCCAGCAGCCAATCATGGACTGGCACAGATACGCAGTATTTT.

The V and J genes are TRBV12-3 or TRBV12-4 and TRBJ2-2; unclear D gene. Trimming pared 4 bases from V and 6 bases from J, leaving 9 bases between. The length of the CDR3 is 13 residues. CDR3 coding DNA: TGTGCCAGCAGTTCCGGGTACCCCGGGGAGCTGTTTTTT. Amino acid sequence: CASSSGYPGELFF.

V usage is TRBV5-1 and J usage is TRBJ2-1, with D possibly matching TRBD2 (5 bases). The CDR3 contains 13 residues. Germline V gene sequence: CDR1 SGHRS, CDR2 YFSETQ. V lost 4 bases and J lost 6, with 11 bases in between. The CDR3 is CASSRSGGNEQFF. The CDR3 nucleotides are TGCGCCAGCAGCCGAAGCGGCGGCAATGAGCAGTTCTTC.